This T cell receptor beta chain was documented in a study of response to subunit inactivated influenza vaccine. Study-wide results and limits: Authors proposed each seasonal influenza vaccination draws in few new T cells.

In the case of this clonotype: The antigen remains undetermined.

Looked up from germline, CDR1 is SGHTA and CDR2 is FQGNSA. This CDR3 is built from 17 residues. The V gene lost 2 bases and the J gene lost 0 bases, with 15 bases spanning the gap. Each CDR3 protein is one row after TCRdb ran MiXCR on the RT-PCR reads. Among fewer than 400,000 distinct CDR3 sequences listed, 20% to 25% were seen once. This clonotype originated in a man aged 50-75 years who received an inactivated influenza vaccine. J is TRBJ2-3 and V is TRBV7-2, with D maybe TRBD2 (7 bases). The starting material was PBMCs from blood, obtained approximately 22 months after vaccination. This chain's CDR3 is CASSLRGAGASTDTQYF. The CDR3 nucleotides read TGTGCCAGCAGCTTAAGGGGTGCGGGGGCGAGCACAGATACGCAGTATTTT.